Below are 9 T cell receptor beta chains sequenced from a single sample in a study of blood T cell repertoires in COVID-19. The repertoire was sequenced with immunoSEQ multiplex PCR; TCRdb's copy has only in-frame clones and lacks some. The sample yields 150,000 or so clones, 85% to 95% seen once. The sample consisted of peripheral blood. The receptors derive from a woman aged 45-65 years with acute or convalescent COVID-19.

The chain recombines TRBV24-1 with TRBJ1-1, with D perhaps matching TRBD1 (6 bases). The CDR3 runs to 14 residues. Between the trimmed V and J ends, which lost 0 bases and 5 bases, there was a span of 9 bases. The germline CDR1 and CDR2 sequences are KGHDR and SFDVKD. The CDR3 DNA reads TGTGCCACCAGTGATTTGCGGACAGAGACTGAAGCTTTCTTT. It yields the protein CATSDLRTETEAFF.

This clone showed up just a few times. The V gene is TRBV20-1, the J gene TRBJ1-2; TRBD1 aligns across 8 bases. Germline V CDR1 and CDR2: DFQATT, SNEGSKA (reference sequence). V was pared by 3 bases and J by 6 bases, with 3 bases of the junction left unmatched. This CDR3 region has 12 residues. The CDR3 reads CSASAGQDGYTF. CDR3 coding DNA: TGCAGTGCTAGTGCGGGACAGGATGGCTACACCTTC.

The J gene is TRBJ2-7, the V gene TRBV6-1, with D unresolved. Germline CDR1 MNHNS, CDR2 SASEGT. The germline V and J ends were trimmed by 0 bases and 4 bases, with 13 bases remaining between them. The CDR3 contains 15 residues. In nucleotides, the CDR3 is TGTGCCAGCAGTGAAGCCCCGATGAGCCCTTACGAGCAGTACTTC. It translates to CASSEAPMSPYEQYF.

The rearrangement uses TRBV7-8 and TRBJ2-7; 13 nucleotides agree with TRBD2. CDR1 and CDR2 (germline): SGHVS, FQNEAQ. V gave up 4 bases and J gave up 7 bases; unmatched junction bases: 10. The CDR3 spans 16 residues. As DNA, the CDR3 is TGTGCCAGCAGCTCCTTGGGACTAGCGGGGCCCTTAGAGCAGTACTTC. It is translated as CASSSLGLAGPLEQYF.

The rearrangement joins TRBV7-2 to TRBJ1-5; D not certain. The CDR3 loop spans 15 amino acids. Trimming removed 6 bases at V and 2 bases at J, with 14 bases between. Looked up from germline, CDR1 is SGHTA and CDR2 is FQGNSA. CDR3 nucleotides: TGTGCCAGCAGATTATCCGGGGATGGCAATCAGCCCCAGCATTTT. Its translation: CASRLSGDGNQPQHF. Complete variable domain (other parts from reference TRBV7-2 and TRBJ1-5): GAGVSQSPSNKVTEKGKDVELRCDPISGHTALYWYRQSLGQGLEFLIYFQGNSAPDKSGLPSDRFSAERTGGSVSTLTIQRTQQEDSAVYLCASRLSGDGNQPQHFGDGTRLSIL.

The chain carries TRBV9 and TRBJ2-1, with 9 bases fitting TRBD2. Unmatched junction bases numbered 2, after V lost 4 bases and J lost 0 bases. CDR3 size: 15 residues. Germline CDR1 SGDLS, CDR2 YYNGEE. The CDR3 protein is CASSLSGSSYNEQFF. The CDR3 coding sequence is TGTGCCAGCAGCCTTAGCGGGAGCTCCTACAATGAGCAGTTCTTC. The variable domain in full, with the rest retrieved from reference TRBV9 and TRBJ2-1, is DSGVTQTPKHLITATGQRVTLRCSPRSGDLSVYWYQQSLDQGLQFLIQYYNGEERAKGNILERFSAQQFPDLHSELNLSSLELGDSALYFCASSLSGSSYNEQFFGPGTRLTVL.

V is TRBV19 and J is TRBJ2-1; tentatively, D is TRBD2 (6 bases). The CDR3 length is 14 residues. CDR1 and CDR2 from the germline V gene are LNHDA and SQIVND (reference sequence). Trimming shortened V by 6 bases and J by 4 bases, and 13 bases separated the two germline ends. CDR3 coding DNA: TGTGCCAGTAGGCCCTTGGAGGGTTACAATGAGCAGTTCTTC. Protein product: CASRPLEGYNEQFF.

This chain uses TRBV5-1 with TRBJ1-4; 9 nucleotides line up with TRBD1. Trimming at V came to 0 bases and at J to 1 base, leaving 4 bases not matched to a gene. This CDR3 has 17 amino acids. The V gene's germline CDR1 is SGHRS and CDR2 YFSETQ. CDR3 protein: CASSLDETGGTNEKLFF. In nucleotides, the CDR3 is TGCGCCAGCAGCTTGGACGAGACAGGGGGAACTAATGAAAAACTGTTTTTT.

V and J are TRBV24-1 and TRBJ2-2; 7 nucleotides align to TRBD1. V shed 9 bases, J shed 4 bases, and the junction held 4 bases outside the gene matches. Germline V gene lookup returns CDR1 KGHDR and CDR2 SFDVKD. The CDR3 contains 13 residues. The CDR3 loop reads CATGTVGTGELFF. CDR3 sequence (DNA): TGTGCCACCGGGACAGTGGGCACCGGGGAGCTGTTTTTT.